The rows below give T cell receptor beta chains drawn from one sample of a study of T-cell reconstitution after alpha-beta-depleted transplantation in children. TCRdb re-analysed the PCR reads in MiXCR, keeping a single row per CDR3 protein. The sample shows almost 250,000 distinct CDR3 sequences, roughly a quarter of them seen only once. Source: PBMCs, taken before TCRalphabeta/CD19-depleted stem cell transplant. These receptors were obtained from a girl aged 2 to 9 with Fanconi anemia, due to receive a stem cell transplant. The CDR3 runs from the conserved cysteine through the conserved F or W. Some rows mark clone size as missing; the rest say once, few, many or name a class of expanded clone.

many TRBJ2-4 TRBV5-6 CASSVRGLPAKNIQYF
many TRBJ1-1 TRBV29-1 CSVEVLTGGSGAFF
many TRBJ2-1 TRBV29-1 CSVETQRSSGGSSSYNEQFF
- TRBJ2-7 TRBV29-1 CSVVEWGRTGGQSEQYF
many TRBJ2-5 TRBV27 CASSLSLAGAQETQYF
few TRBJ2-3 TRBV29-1 CSVARGTSTDTQYF
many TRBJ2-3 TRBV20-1 CSARAPGVLPSTDTQYF
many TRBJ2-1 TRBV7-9 CASSLARQGGEQFF
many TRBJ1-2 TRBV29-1 CSVSGKNGYTF
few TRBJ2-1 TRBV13 CASSFLDGRVVEQFF
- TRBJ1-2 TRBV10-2 CASGQGAGYGYTF
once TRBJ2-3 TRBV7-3 CASSYRNRGTPTDTQYF
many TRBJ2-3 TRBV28 CASSFTDDTDTQYF
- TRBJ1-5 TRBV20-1 CSATTGEAEDYQPQHF
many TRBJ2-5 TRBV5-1 CASSWDSLETQYF
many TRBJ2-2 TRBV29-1 CSVGKGTGELFF
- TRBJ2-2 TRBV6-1 CASSEATGAWSGELFF
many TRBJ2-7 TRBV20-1 CSARDRGTSLEGQYF
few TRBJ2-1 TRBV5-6 CASSPVIGQVYNEQFF
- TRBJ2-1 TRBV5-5 CASSLVVGYNEQFF
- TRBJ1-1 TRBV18 CASSQGLGTEAFF
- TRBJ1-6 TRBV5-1 CASSLQGGDSPLHF
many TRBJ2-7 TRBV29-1 CSVAGTATLYEQYF
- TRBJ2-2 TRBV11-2 CASSPGHNTGELFF
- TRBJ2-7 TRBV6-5 CASSYASGIYEQYF
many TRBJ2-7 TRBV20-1 CSATGLDEQYF
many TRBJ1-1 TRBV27 CASTAGQGGNTEAFF
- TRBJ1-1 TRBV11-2 CASTLDREVIKNTEAFF
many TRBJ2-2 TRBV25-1 CASSETVTNTGELFF
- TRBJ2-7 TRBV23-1 CASSRTGSEQYF
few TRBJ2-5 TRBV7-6 CASSLPLAGSLETQYF
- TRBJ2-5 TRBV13 CASSFPGLKETQYF
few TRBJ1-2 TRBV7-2 CASSRGWTGANF